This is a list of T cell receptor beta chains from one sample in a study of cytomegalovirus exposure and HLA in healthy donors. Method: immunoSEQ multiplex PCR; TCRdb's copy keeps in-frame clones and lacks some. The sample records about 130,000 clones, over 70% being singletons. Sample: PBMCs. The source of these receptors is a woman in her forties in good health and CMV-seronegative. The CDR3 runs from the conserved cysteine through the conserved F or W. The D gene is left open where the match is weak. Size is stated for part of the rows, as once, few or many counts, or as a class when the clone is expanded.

CDR3: CAISDMTGGPEEQFF
DNA: TGTGCCATCAGTGACATGACGGGAGGGCCTGAGGAGCAGTTCTTC
V: TRBV10-3
size: once
D: TRBD2
J: TRBJ2-1

CDR3: CASRRQFTGELFF
DNA: TGTGCCAGCAGAAGACAGTTCACCGGGGAGCTGTTTTTT
V: TRBV6-6
size: NA
D: NA
J: TRBJ2-2

CDR3: CASSPVWTSGLSDTQYF
DNA: TGTGCCAGTAGTCCTGTTTGGACTAGCGGGCTCTCAGATACGCAGTATTTT
V: TRBV19
size: NA
D: TRBD2
J: TRBJ2-3

CDR3: CASSLDQGAYHGYTF
DNA: TGTGCCAGCAGCTTAGATCAGGGGGCTTACCATGGCTACACCTTC
V: TRBV7-2
size: NA
D: TRBD1
J: TRBJ1-2

CDR3: CASSIEQGAYEQYF
DNA: TGTGCCAGTAGTATAGAACAGGGAGCCTACGAGCAGTACTTC
V: TRBV19
size: once
D: NA
J: TRBJ2-7

CDR3: CASSLRTDYTDTQYF
DNA: TGTGCCAGCAGCCTCAGGACAGACTACACAGATACGCAGTATTTT
V: TRBV2
size: few
D: NA
J: TRBJ2-3

CDR3: CASSLTRDIPYGYTF
DNA: TGTGCCAGTAGTCTGACCCGGGACATACCCTATGGCTACACCTTC
V: TRBV19
size: NA
D: NA
J: TRBJ1-2

CDR3: CASRPGLAGGGEQFF
DNA: TGTGCCAGCAGGCCCGGACTAGCGGGAGGAGGGGAGCAGTTCTTC
V: TRBV7-2
size: NA
D: TRBD2
J: TRBJ2-1

CDR3: CASSPTILVRGEQFF
DNA: TGTGCCAGCAGCCCGACCATACTAGTTCGGGGTGAGCAGTTCTTC
V: TRBV7-9
size: few
D: NA
J: TRBJ2-1

CDR3: CASSVEAAAAYNEQFF
DNA: TGTGCCAGCAGCGTAGAGGCGGCCGCGGCCTACAATGAGCAGTTCTTC
V: TRBV9
size: NA
D: NA
J: TRBJ2-1

CDR3: CASSIRGSANYGYTF
DNA: TGTGCCAGTAGTATACGGGGTTCCGCTAACTATGGCTACACCTTC
V: TRBV19
size: NA
D: NA
J: TRBJ1-2

CDR3: CASSELVGGSEEQYF
DNA: TGTGCCAGCAGTGAATTGGTGGGCGGGAGTGAAGAGCAGTACTTC
V: TRBV6-1
size: NA
D: TRBD2
J: TRBJ2-7

CDR3: CASSYGGPVQETQYF
DNA: TGTGCCAGCAGCTACGGGGGGCCTGTCCAAGAGACCCAGTACTTC
V: TRBV5-4
size: NA
D: NA
J: TRBJ2-5

CDR3: CATTSSGGSEDTQYF
DNA: TGCGCCACTACGAGCTCGGGGGGATCAGAAGATACGCAGTATTTT
V: TRBV5-1
size: once
D: TRBD2
J: TRBJ2-3

CDR3: CASSVDFSGGPKNIQYF
DNA: TGTGCCAGCAGCGTCGATTTTAGCGGGGGGCCTAAAAACATTCAGTACTTC
V: TRBV9
size: few
D: TRBD2
J: TRBJ2-4

CDR3: CASSLGQGNYGYTF
DNA: TGCGCCAGCAGCTTGGGACAGGGGAACTATGGCTACACCTTC
V: TRBV5-1
size: NA
D: TRBD1
J: TRBJ1-2

CDR3: CAWSEFYRENTIYF
DNA: TGTGCCTGGAGTGAGTTTTACAGGGAAAACACCATATATTTT
V: TRBV30
size: NA
D: NA
J: TRBJ1-3

CDR3: CASSESVGAGGAYEQYF
DNA: TGCGCCAGCAGTGAGTCTGTGGGGGCAGGGGGAGCCTACGAGCAGTACTTC
V: TRBV10-1
size: few
D: TRBD1
J: TRBJ2-7

CDR3: CASSLVGGSGRLNHNEQFF
DNA: TGTGCCAGCAGCTTAGTGGGAGGTAGCGGGAGATTGAACCACAATGAGCAGTTCTTC
V: TRBV7-8
size: NA
D: TRBD2
J: TRBJ2-1

CDR3: CAWREQLNTEAFF
DNA: TGTGCCTGGAGAGAACAGTTGAACACTGAAGCTTTCTTT
V: TRBV30
size: once
D: NA
J: TRBJ1-1

CDR3: CSVEAEGGNSQYF
DNA: TGCAGCGTTGAAGCCGAGGGTGGCAACAGTCAGTACTTC
V: TRBV29-1
size: NA
D: NA
J: TRBJ2-4

CDR3: CASSFSGQETQYF
DNA: TGTGCCAGCAGCTTTAGCGGGCAAGAGACCCAGTACTTC
V: TRBV11-2
size: once
D: TRBD2
J: TRBJ2-5

CDR3: CASSFYPQGATDTQYF
DNA: TGTGCCAGCAGCTTCTACCCACAGGGCGCCACAGATACGCAGTATTTT
V: TRBV7-9
size: NA
D: NA
J: TRBJ2-3

CDR3: CASSMGQGLGYTF
DNA: TGCGCCAGCAGCATGGGACAGGGCTTGGGCTACACCTTC
V: TRBV5-1
size: NA
D: TRBD1
J: TRBJ1-2

CDR3: CASSPLPGQGSHEQYF
DNA: TGTGCCAGCTCACCTTTACCGGGACAGGGCTCCCACGAGCAGTACTTC
V: TRBV18
size: NA
D: TRBD1
J: TRBJ2-7

CDR3: CASSRGSRSRTNTEAFF
DNA: TGTGCCAGCAGTAGGGGGAGTAGATCCAGAACGAACACTGAAGCTTTCTTT
V: TRBV2
size: NA
D: NA
J: TRBJ1-1

CDR3: CASSPTGIHTEAFF
DNA: TGTGCCAGCAGTCCTACAGGGATACACACTGAAGCTTTCTTT
V: TRBV5-5
size: NA
D: NA
J: TRBJ1-1

CDR3: CASNPTGGSNQPQHF
DNA: TGTGCCAGTAATCCGACAGGGGGTAGCAATCAGCCCCAGCATTTT
V: TRBV19
size: NA
D: TRBD1
J: TRBJ1-5

CDR3: CASSSGRSNQPQHF
DNA: TGTGCCAGCAGTTCCGGGAGAAGCAATCAGCCCCAGCATTTT
V: TRBV28
size: NA
D: NA
J: TRBJ1-5

CDR3: CASSGTGVTPTDTQYF
DNA: TGTGCCAGCAGTGGGACAGGGGTCACCCCCACAGATACGCAGTATTTT
V: TRBV28
size: once
D: TRBD1
J: TRBJ2-3

CDR3: CAWSVSGGDPYNEQFF
DNA: TGTGCCTGGAGTGTAAGTGGGGGGGACCCCTACAATGAGCAGTTCTTC
V: TRBV30
size: NA
D: TRBD2
J: TRBJ2-1

CDR3: CASSLGGGTNEKLFF
DNA: TGTGCCAGCAGCTTGGGAGGGGGCACTAATGAAAAACTGTTTTTT
V: TRBV5-4
size: NA
D: TRBD1
J: TRBJ1-4

CDR3: CASSVQGPGHEQYF
DNA: TGTGCCAGCAGTGTGCAGGGTCCAGGTCACGAGCAGTACTTC
V: TRBV2
size: NA
D: NA
J: TRBJ2-7

CDR3: CASSTRQGTYYEQYF
DNA: TGTGCCAGCAGCACCCGACAGGGGACTTACTACGAGCAGTACTTC
V: TRBV7-8
size: NA
D: TRBD1
J: TRBJ2-7

CDR3: CASSYGGGGGYTF
DNA: TGTGCCAGCAGTTACGGGGGGGGAGGAGGCTACACCTTC
V: TRBV27
size: NA
D: NA
J: TRBJ1-2

CDR3: CASRGRGSGYNEQFF
DNA: TGTGCCAGCAGGGGGCGGGGAAGCGGGTACAATGAGCAGTTCTTC
V: TRBV6-5
size: NA
D: NA
J: TRBJ2-1

CDR3: CASSAPSVRGQGQPQHF
DNA: TGTGCCAGCAGTGCCCCCTCTGTTAGAGGACAGGGGCAGCCCCAGCATTTT
V: TRBV25-1
size: NA
D: TRBD1
J: TRBJ1-5

CDR3: CASSSSSGTGSYTF
DNA: TGTGCCAGCAGCTCCTCATCCGGGACAGGGTCCTACACCTTC
V: TRBV7-3
size: NA
D: TRBD1
J: TRBJ1-2

CDR3: CASSLRGPQETQYF
DNA: TGTGCCAGCAGCTTAAGGGGCCCCCAAGAGACCCAGTACTTC
V: TRBV7-9
size: NA
D: NA
J: TRBJ2-5